This T cell receptor beta chain originates from a study of CD8 T cells in Susac syndrome. Study context: The Susac syndrome patients were therapy-naive, on corticosteroids, or on intravenous immunoglobulin alone at blood draw.

A quantity of about 0.5 to 1 ug RNA underwent reverse transcription using random hexamers. A multiplex approach, immunoSEQ multiplex PCR, amplified TCR beta CDR3 across 54 Vbeta and 13 Jbeta. In TCRdb, the immunoSEQ multiplex PCR reads were re-called with MiXCR into one record per CDR3 protein. The sample includes 100,000 to 150,000 distinct CDR3 sequences, around 94% of them seen just once. The germline gives CDR1 KGHDR, CDR2 SFDVKD. With V trimmed by 6 bases and J by 0 bases, 5 bases remained unmatched. This CDR3 is 16 amino acids long. CD8+ and CD4+ T cells circulating in blood were sequenced for TCR beta. Patients with Susac syndrome met diagnostic criteria that were recently defined for definite or probable disease.

The TCR was taken from a human donor with Susac syndrome. This sequence joins TRBV24-1 and TRBJ2-2; 8 positions match TRBD2. Sequencing used CD8+ T cells from PBMCs. The CDR3: CATSSSGGSNTGELFF. CDR3 nucleotides: TGTGCCACCAGTTCCAGCGGGGGCTCGAACACCGGGGAGCTGTTTTTT.